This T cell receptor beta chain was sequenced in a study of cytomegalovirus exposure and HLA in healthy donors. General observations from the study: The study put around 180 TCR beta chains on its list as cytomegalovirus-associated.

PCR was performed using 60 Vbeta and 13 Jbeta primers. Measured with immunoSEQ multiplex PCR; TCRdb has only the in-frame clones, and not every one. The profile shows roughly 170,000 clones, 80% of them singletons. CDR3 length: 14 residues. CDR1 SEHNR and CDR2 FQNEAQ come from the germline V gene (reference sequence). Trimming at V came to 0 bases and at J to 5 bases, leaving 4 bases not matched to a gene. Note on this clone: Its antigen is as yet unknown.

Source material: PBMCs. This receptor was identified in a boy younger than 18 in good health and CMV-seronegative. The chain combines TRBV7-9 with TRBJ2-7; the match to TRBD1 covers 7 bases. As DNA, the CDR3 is TGTGCCAGCAGCTTAGCCAGGGGGTTCCACGAGCAGTACTTC. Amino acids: CASSLARGFHEQYF.